This TCR beta chain was identified in a study of cytomegalovirus exposure and HLA in healthy donors. 60 Vbeta and 13 Jbeta primers were used in PCR. Assay used: immunoSEQ multiplex PCR; TCRdb lists only in-frame clones, some missing. This repertoire shows about 160,000 clones, around 75% found once; its top ten account for 3.5%. This clonotype originated in a human donor in good health. Material for sequencing was PBMCs.

CDR3 sequence reads: CASSQSDRSSYGYTF. CDR3 sequence (DNA): TGTGCCAGCAGCCAATCGGACAGGTCTAGCTATGGCTACACCTTC. The V call is TRBV16, the J call TRBJ1-2; 7 positions match TRBD1. Unmatched junction bases numbered 5, after V lost 0 bases and J lost 4 bases. The CDR3 spans 15 residues. Germline V gene sequence: CDR1 KGHSY, CDR2 FQNENV.